The source of this TCR beta chain is a study of T cell changes during pregnancy in multiple sclerosis. Germline CDR1 is MGHDK and CDR2 is SYGVNS. With 4 bases removed from V and 2 bases from J, the gap between germline ends came to 11 bases. This CDR3 comprises 14 residues. This table comes from immunoSEQ multiplex PCR, and its TCRdb copy is limited to in-frame clones, with some not included. The sample yields approximately 120,000 clones, roughly 95% seen once. The TCR comes from a female donor with multiple sclerosis, enrolled in a pregnancy study. The specimen comprised peripheral blood, sampled after pregnancy. The V call is TRBV25-1, the J call TRBJ1-2, with D perhaps matching TRBD1 (6 bases). The CDR3: CASSGPQGNYGYTF. The CDR3 DNA reads TGTGCCAGCAGTGGGCCGCAGGGGAACTATGGCTACACCTTC.